What follows are 8 T cell receptor beta chains derived from one specimen sequenced in a study of cytomegalovirus exposure and HLA in healthy donors. Primers for the PCR totalled 60 Vbeta and 13 Jbeta. The repertoire was sequenced with immunoSEQ multiplex PCR; TCRdb's copy has only in-frame clones and lacks some. The table records under 170,000 clones, about four fifths of them present only once. The sequenced sample consisted of PBMCs. These receptors all stem from a human donor in good health.

J is TRBJ2-7 and V is TRBV5-1, with 11 bases lining up with TRBD2. The CDR3 consists of 14 residues. Per germline, CDR1 SGHRS and CDR2 YFSETQ. Trimming at V came to 0 bases and at J to 7 bases, leaving 3 bases not matched to a gene. CDR3 protein: CASSLVLAGGEQYF. Here the CDR3 DNA reads TGCGCCAGCAGCTTGGTCCTAGCGGGAGGAGAGCAGTACTTC.

The CDR3 spells CASSDLDPGELFF. DNA of the CDR3: TGTGCCAGCAGCGATCTAGATCCCGGGGAGCTGTTTTTT. The V gene is TRBV7-8, the J gene TRBJ2-2; D not resolved. Per the germline V gene, CDR1 is SGHVS and CDR2 is FQNEAQ. The germline V and J ends were trimmed by 5 bases and 6 bases, with 10 bases remaining between them. The CDR3 is 13 residues long.

The genes are TRBV18 and TRBJ1-2; D is possibly TRBD1 (5 bases). Germline V lookup: CDR1 KGHSH, CDR2 LQKENI. This CDR3 is 16 amino acids long. The V gene lost 4 bases and the J gene lost 0 bases, with 15 bases spanning the gap. CDR3 residues: CASSLPSRGTNYGYTF. CDR3 bases: TGTGCCAGCTCACTCCCGTCCCGGGGGACTAACTATGGCTACACCTTC. The complete variable domain, with remaining parts taken from reference TRBV18 and TRBJ1-2, reads NAGVMQNPRHLVRRRGQEARLRCSPMKGHSHVYWYRQLPEEGLKFMVYLQKENIIDESGMPKERFSAEFPKEGPSILRIQQVVRGDSAAYFCASSLPSRGTNYGYTFGSGTRLTVV.

V usage is TRBV11-2 and J usage is TRBJ1-1; weak D call: TRBD1 (5 bases). Trimming stripped 1 base from V and 0 bases from J, with 9 bases between. The germline gives CDR1 SGHAT, CDR2 FQNNGV. The CDR3 spans 15 residues. The CDR3 here is CASSLVQGMNTEAFF. CDR3 sequence (DNA): TGTGCCAGCAGCTTAGTTCAGGGAATGAACACTGAAGCTTTCTTT.

The chain carries TRBV4-2 and TRBJ2-5; 12 positions match TRBD1. The J call is in doubt because the DNA end fits TRBJ2-7 better. This CDR3 comprises 15 residues. CDR1 and CDR2 from the germline V gene are LGHNA and YNFKEQ. This CDR3 is CASSYTGQGAFEQYF. CDR3 sequence (DNA): TGTGCCAGCAGCTACACGGGACAGGGGGCATTCGAGCAGTACTTC.

This chain joins TRBV13 and TRBJ1-1; 9 bases match TRBD1. The CDR3 sequence is 15 residues long. Looked up from germline, CDR1 is PRHDT and CDR2 is FYEKMQ (reference sequence). V shed 5 bases and J 3 bases; nucleotides not matched to a gene: 7. In DNA form, the CDR3 reads TGTGCCAGCAGCACCCTAAACAGGGGGCACACTGAAGCTTTCTTT. Amino acid sequence: CASSTLNRGHTEAFF.

With respect to this clone: Other DNA variants within this sample encode the same CDR3. The V and J genes are TRBV19 and TRBJ2-1; TRBD1 is a possible D gene (5 bases). CDR1 and CDR2 (germline): LNHDA, SQIVND (reference sequence). The V end was cut by 6 bases, the J end by 0 bases, with 12 bases between. CDR3 size: 15 residues. CDR3 bases: TGTGCCAGTAGCCTGGGGCAGAGCTCCTACAATGAGCAGTTCTTC. Protein sequence: CASSLGQSSYNEQFF.

The V and J genes are TRBV6-6 and TRBJ2-5; perhaps TRBD1 as D (5 bases). The CDR3 consists of 13 residues. Germline V gene data show CDR1 as MNHNY and CDR2 as SVGAGI (reference sequence). Trimming took off 11 bases at V and 5 bases at J, with 18 bases between the two ends. The CDR3 is CASAGSKGETQYF. The CDR3 DNA follows: TGTGCCTCAGCCGGGTCCAAGGGGGAGACCCAGTACTTC.